This TCR beta chain derives from a study of blood T cell repertoires in COVID-19. Study background: COVID-19 samples, acute and convalescent, were from the United States, Italy and Spain. PBMCs, B-cell-depleted T cells, or T cells provided the cDNA or gDNA that made up the material.

The protocol was immunoSEQ multiplex PCR, while the TCRdb copy is restricted to in-frame clones and leaves out a portion. The profile shows roughly 70,000 clones, 70% to 90% of them singletons. There are 16 residues in the CDR3. In germline, CDR1 is MNHEY, CDR2 SVGEGT. V shed 5 bases, J shed 0 bases, and the junction held 5 bases outside the gene matches. The sample was peripheral blood. The chain recombines TRBV6-2 or TRBV6-3 with TRBJ2-3, with 10 positions matching TRBD2. The receptor was derived from a man between 65 and 85 years old with active or convalescent COVID-19. This chain's CDR3 is CASSKGTSASTDTQYF. The CDR3 DNA is TGTGCCAGCAGTAAGGGGACTAGCGCCAGCACAGATACGCAGTATTTT.